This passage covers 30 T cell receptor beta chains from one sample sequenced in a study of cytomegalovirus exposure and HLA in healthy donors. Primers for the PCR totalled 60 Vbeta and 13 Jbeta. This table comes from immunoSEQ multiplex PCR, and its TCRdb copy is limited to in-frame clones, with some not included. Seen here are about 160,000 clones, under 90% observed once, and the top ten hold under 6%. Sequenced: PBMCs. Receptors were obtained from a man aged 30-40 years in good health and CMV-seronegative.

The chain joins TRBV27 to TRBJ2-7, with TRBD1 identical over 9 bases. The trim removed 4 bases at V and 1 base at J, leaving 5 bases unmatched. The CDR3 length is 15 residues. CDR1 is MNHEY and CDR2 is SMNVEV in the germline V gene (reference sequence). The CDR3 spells CASSYGQGPSYEQYF. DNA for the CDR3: TGTGCCAGCAGTTATGGACAGGGGCCTTCCTACGAGCAGTACTTC.

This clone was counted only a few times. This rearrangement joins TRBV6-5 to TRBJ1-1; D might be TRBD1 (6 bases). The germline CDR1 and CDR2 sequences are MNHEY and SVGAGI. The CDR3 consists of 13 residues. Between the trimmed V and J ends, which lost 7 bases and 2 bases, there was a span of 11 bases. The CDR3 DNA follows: TGTGCCAGCACGAGGGGGATTAACACTGAAGCTTTCTTT. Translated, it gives CASTRGINTEAFF.

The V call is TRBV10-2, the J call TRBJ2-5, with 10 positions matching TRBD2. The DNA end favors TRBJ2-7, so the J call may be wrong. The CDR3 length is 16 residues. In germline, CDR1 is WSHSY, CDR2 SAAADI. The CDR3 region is CASSEPGLANSYEQYF. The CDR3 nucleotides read TGCGCCAGCAGTGAGCCGGGACTAGCGAACTCCTACGAGCAGTACTTC.

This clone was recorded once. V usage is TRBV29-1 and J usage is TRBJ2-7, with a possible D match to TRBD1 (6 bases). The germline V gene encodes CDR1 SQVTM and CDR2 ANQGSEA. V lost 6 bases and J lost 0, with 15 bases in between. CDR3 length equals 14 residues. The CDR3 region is CSVSRDTNSYEQYF. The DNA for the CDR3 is TGCAGCGTCAGCCGGGACACCAACTCCTACGAGCAGTACTTC.

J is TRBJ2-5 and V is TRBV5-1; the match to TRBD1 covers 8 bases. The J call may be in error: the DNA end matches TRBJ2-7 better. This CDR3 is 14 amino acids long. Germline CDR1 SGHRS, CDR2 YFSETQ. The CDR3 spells CASSFTGGSYEQYF. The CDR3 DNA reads TGCGCCAGCAGCTTCACAGGGGGCTCCTACGAGCAGTACTTC.

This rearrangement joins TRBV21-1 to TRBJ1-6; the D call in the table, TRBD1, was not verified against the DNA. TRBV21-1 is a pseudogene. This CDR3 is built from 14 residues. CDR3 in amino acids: CASGSQDPDSPLHF. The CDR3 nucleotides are TGTGCCAGCGGCTCCCAGGATCCGGATTCACCCCTCCACTTT.

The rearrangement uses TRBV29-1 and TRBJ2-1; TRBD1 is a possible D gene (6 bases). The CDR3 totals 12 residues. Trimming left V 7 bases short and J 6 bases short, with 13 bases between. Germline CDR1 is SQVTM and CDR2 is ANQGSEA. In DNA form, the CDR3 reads TGCAGCGCAGGGGTCTTGATCAATGAGCAGTTCTTC. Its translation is CSAGVLINEQFF.

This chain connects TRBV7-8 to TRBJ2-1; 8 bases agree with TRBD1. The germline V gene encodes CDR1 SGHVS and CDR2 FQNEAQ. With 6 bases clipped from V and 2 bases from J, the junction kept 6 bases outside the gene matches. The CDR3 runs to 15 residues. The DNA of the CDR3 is TGTGCCAGCAGTTCCTACAGGGGGGCCTACAATGAGCAGTTCTTC. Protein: CASSSYRGAYNEQFF.

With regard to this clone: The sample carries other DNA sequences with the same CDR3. CDR3 coding DNA: TGTGCCAGCAGTTTATGGGGCTCAGGCTCCTACGAGCAGTACTTC. Its protein product is CASSLWGSGSYEQYF. This chain links TRBV28 with TRBJ2-7; the D is unclear. Germline V lookup: CDR1 MDHEN, CDR2 SYDVKM. The ends were cut back, 0 bases at V and 0 bases at J, with 9 bases in the middle. This CDR3 has 15 residues.

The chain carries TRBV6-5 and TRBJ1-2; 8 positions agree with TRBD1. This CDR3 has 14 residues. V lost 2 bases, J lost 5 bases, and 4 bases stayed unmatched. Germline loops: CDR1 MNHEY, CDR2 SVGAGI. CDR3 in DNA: TGTGCCAGCAGTTACACAACAGGGGGTTATGGCTACACCTTC. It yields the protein CASSYTTGGYGYTF.

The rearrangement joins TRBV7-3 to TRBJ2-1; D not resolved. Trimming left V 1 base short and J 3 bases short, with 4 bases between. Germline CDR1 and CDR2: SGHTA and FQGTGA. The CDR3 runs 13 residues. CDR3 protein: CASSLNSYNEQFF. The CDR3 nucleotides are TGTGCCAGCAGCTTAAACAGCTACAATGAGCAGTTCTTC.

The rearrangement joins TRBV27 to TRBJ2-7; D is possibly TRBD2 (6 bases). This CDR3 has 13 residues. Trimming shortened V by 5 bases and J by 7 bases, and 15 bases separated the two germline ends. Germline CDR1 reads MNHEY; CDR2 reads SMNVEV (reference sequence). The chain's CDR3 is CASSQGWGVEQYF. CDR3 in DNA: TGTGCCAGCAGTCAAGGCTGGGGGGTTGAGCAGTACTTC.

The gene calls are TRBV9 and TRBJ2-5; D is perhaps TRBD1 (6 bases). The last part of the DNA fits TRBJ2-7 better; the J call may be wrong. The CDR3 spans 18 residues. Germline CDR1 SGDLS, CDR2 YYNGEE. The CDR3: CASSHRDTDQSTYYEQYF. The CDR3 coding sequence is TGTGCCAGCAGCCATAGGGACACCGACCAAAGTACATACTACGAGCAGTACTTC.

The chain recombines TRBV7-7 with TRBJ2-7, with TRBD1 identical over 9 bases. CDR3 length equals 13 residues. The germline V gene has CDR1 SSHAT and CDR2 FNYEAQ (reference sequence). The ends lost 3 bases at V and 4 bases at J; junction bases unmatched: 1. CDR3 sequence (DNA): TGTGCCAGCAGCTTTGGACAGGGGTACGAGCAGTACTTC. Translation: CASSFGQGYEQYF. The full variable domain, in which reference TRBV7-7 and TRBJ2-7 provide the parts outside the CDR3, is GAGVSQSPRYKVTKRGQDVTLRCDPISSHATLYWYQQALGQGPEFLTYFNYEAQPDKSGLPSDRFSAERPEGSISTLTIQRTEQRDSAMYRCASSFGQGYEQYFGPGTRLTVT.

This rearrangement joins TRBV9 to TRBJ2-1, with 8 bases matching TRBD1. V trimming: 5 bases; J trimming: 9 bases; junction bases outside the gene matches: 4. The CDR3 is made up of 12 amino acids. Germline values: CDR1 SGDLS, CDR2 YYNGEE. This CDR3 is CASSRTGGEQFF. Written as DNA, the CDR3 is TGTGCCAGCAGTCGAACAGGGGGTGAGCAGTTCTTC.

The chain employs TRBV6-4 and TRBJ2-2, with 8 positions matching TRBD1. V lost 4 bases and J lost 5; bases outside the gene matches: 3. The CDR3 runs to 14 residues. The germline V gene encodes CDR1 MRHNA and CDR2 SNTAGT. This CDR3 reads CASSVDRVTGELFF. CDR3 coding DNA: TGTGCCAGCAGTGTGGACAGGGTTACCGGGGAGCTGTTTTTT.

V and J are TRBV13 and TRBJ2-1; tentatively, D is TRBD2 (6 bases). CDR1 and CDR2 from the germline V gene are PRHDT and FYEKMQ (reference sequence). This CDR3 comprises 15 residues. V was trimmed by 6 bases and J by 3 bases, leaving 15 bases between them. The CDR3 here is CASRPSRLVYNEQFF. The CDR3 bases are TGTGCCAGCAGACCCTCCCGACTAGTCTACAATGAGCAGTTCTTC.

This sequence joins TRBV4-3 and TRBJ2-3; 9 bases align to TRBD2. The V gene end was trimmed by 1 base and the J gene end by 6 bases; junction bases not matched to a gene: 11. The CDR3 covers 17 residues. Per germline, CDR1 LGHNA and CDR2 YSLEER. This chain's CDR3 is CASSQGTSATSVDTQYF. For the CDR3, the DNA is TGCGCCAGCAGCCAAGGGACTAGCGCAACCTCGGTGGATACGCAGTATTTT.

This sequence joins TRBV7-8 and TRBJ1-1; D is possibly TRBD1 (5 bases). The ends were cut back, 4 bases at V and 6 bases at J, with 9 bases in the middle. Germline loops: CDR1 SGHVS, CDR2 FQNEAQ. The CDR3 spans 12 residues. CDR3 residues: CASSSLTAEAFF. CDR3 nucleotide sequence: TGTGCCAGCAGCTCATTGACAGCTGAAGCTTTCTTT. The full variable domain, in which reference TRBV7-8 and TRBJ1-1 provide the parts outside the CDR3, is GAGVSQSPRYKVAKRGQDVALRCDPISGHVSLFWYQQALGQGPEFLTYFQNEAQLDKSGLPSDRFFAERPEGSVSTLKIQRTQQEDSAVYLCASSSLTAEAFFGQGTRLTVV.

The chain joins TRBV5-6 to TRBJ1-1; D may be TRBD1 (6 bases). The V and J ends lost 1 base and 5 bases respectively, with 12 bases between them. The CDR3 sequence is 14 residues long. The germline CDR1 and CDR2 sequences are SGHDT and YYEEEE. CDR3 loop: CASSLSGRGTEAFF. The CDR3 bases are TGTGCCAGCAGCTTGAGTGGTAGGGGGACTGAAGCTTTCTTT. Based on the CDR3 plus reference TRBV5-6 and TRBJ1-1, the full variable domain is DAGVTQSPTHLIKTRGQQVTLRCSPKSGHDTVSWYQQALGQGPQFIFQYYEEEERQRGNFPDRFSGHQFPNYSSELNVNALLLGDSALYLCASSLSGRGTEAFFGQGTRLTVV.

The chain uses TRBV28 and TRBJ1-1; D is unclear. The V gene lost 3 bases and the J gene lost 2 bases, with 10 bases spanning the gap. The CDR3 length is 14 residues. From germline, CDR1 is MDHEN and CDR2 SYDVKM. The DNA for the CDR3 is TGTGCCAGCAGTTTTTTTCGGGGTAACACTGAAGCTTTCTTT. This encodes CASSFFRGNTEAFF. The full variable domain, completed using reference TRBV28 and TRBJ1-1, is DVKVTQSSRYLVKRTGEKVFLECVQDMDHENMFWYRQDPGLGLRLIYFSYDVKMKEKGDIPEGYSVSREKKERFSLILESASTNQTSMYLCASSFFRGNTEAFFGQGTRLTVV.

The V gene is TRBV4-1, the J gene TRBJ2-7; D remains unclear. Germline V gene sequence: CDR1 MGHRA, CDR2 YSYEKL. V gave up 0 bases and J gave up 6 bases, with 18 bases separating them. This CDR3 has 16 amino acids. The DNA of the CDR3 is TGCGCCAGCAGCCAAGAATACGACTTCCCCGGCGGCGAGCAGTACTTC. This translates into CASSQEYDFPGGEQYF.

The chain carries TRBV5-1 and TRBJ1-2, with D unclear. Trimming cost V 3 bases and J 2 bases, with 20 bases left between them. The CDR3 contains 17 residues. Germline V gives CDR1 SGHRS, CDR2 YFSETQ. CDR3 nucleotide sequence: TGCGCCAGCAGCTCCCCGTTGAACAGCCAACTGAACTATGGCTACACCTTC. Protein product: CASSSPLNSQLNYGYTF.

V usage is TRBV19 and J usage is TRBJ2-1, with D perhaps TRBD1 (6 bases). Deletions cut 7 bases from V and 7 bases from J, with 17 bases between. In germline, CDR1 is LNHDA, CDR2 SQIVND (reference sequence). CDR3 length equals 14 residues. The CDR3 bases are TGTGCCAGTATCCCCTCGGGACATAAAAATGAGCAGTTCTTC. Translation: CASIPSGHKNEQFF.

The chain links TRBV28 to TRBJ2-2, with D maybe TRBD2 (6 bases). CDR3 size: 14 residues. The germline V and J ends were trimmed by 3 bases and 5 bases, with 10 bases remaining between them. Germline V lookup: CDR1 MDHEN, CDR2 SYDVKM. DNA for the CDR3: TGTGCCAGCAGTTTGGCTAGCGAGACCGGGGAGCTGTTTTTT. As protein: CASSLASETGELFF.

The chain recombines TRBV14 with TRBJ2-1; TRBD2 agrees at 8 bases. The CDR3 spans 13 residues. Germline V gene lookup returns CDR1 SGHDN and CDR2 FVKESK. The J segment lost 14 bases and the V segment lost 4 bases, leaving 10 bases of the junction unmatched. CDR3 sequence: CASSPGLARAKFF. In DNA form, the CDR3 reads TGTGCCAGCAGCCCCGGACTAGCCCGCGCGAAGTTCTTC. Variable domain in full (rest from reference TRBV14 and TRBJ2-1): EAGVTQFPSHSVIEKGQTVTLRCDPISGHDNLYWYRRVMGKEIKFLLHFVKESKQDESGMPNNRFLAERTGGTYSTLKVQPAELEDSGVYFCASSPGLARAKFFGPGTRLTVL.

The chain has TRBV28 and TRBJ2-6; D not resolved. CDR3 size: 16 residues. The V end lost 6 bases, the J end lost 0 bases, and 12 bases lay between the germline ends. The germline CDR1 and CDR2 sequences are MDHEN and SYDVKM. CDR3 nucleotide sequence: TGTGCCAGCAGGTTAAGACTCCGCTCTGGGGCCAACGTCCTGACTTTC. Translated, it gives CASRLRLRSGANVLTF.

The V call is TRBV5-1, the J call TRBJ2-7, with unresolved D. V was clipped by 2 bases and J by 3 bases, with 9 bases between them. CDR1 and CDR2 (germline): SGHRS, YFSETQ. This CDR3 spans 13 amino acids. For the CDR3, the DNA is TGCGCCAGCAGCTTTGAGAGGAACTACGAGCAGTACTTC. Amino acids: CASSFERNYEQYF.

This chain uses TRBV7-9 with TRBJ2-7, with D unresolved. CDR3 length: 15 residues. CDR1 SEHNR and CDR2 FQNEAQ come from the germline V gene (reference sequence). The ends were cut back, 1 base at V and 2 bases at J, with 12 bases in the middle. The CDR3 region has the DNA TGTGCCAGCAGCTTAGTGACAACTGGTACCTACGAGCAGTACTTC. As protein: CASSLVTTGTYEQYF.

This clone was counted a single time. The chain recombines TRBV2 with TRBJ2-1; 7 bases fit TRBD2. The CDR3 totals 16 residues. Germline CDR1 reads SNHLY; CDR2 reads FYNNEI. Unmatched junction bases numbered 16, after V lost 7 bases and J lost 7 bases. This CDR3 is CASMVYVRRGGNEQFF. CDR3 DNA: TGTGCCAGCATGGTCTACGTGAGGAGGGGAGGGAATGAGCAGTTCTTC.